Below, 20 T cell receptor beta chains from the same sample are listed, as sequenced in a study of cytomegalovirus exposure and HLA in healthy donors. The PCR made use of 60 Vbeta and 13 Jbeta primers. The table came from immunoSEQ multiplex PCR; TCRdb's copy has only in-frame clones and leaves some out. The sample shows about 94,000 clones, approximately 80% of them seen only once. The sample taken for sequencing was PBMCs. Every receptor here comes from a human donor in good health.

The chain has TRBV11-2 and TRBJ1-1; D is perhaps TRBD1 (6 bases). Germline V lookup: CDR1 SGHAT, CDR2 FQNNGV. Trimming cost V 4 bases and J 0 bases, with 12 bases left between them. The CDR3 covers 15 residues. CDR3 bases: TGTGCCAGCAGCTCCCCGACAGGTTTGAACACTGAAGCTTTCTTT. This gives the protein CASSSPTGLNTEAFF.

This clone occurred once. J is TRBJ1-6 and V is TRBV27; 11 bases are a match to TRBD1. In germline, CDR1 is MNHEY, CDR2 SMNVEV (reference sequence). The ends lost 5 bases at V and 9 bases at J; junction bases unmatched: 3. This CDR3 has 14 amino acids. CDR3 DNA sequence: TGTGCCAGCAGTGCGGACAGGGGGCCTTCACCCCTCCACTTT. Protein sequence: CASSADRGPSPLHF.

The chain couples TRBV19 to TRBJ1-5; 9 positions match TRBD1. The CDR3 consists of 15 residues. CDR1 LNHDA and CDR2 SQIVND come from the germline V gene (reference sequence). The V and J ends lost 7 bases and 6 bases, in that order; junction bases with no gene match: 10. Written as DNA, the CDR3 is TGTGCCAGTACCCCTGGGGACAGGGTCGCTCAGCCCCAGCATTTT. It is translated as CASTPGDRVAQPQHF.

The chain combines TRBV6-5 with TRBJ2-2; 7 nucleotides align to TRBD2. Germline CDR1 reads MNHEY; CDR2 reads SVGAGI. The CDR3 sequence is 14 residues long. V dropped 6 bases and J dropped 2; count of bases not matched to a gene: 3. CDR3: CASRAGINTGELFF. The CDR3 region has the DNA TGTGCCAGCAGAGCGGGGATTAACACCGGGGAGCTGTTTTTT.

The chain joins TRBV5-4 to TRBJ2-1; tentative D call: TRBD2 (6 bases). Germline CDR1 reads SGHNT; CDR2 reads YYREEE (reference sequence). Deletions cut 0 bases from V and 5 bases from J, with 9 bases between. CDR3 length: 14 amino acids. The CDR3 is CASSLELANNEQFF. CDR3 sequence (DNA): TGTGCCAGCAGCTTGGAACTAGCCAACAATGAGCAGTTCTTC.

The chain combines TRBV6-1 with TRBJ2-7; 7 bases match TRBD1. The V segment lost 5 bases and the J segment 3 bases; nucleotides outside the gene matches: 4. The V gene's germline CDR1 is MNHNS and CDR2 SASEGT. The CDR3 runs to 13 residues. The CDR3 DNA follows: TGTGCCAGCAGTCACCGACAGGGCTACGAGCAGTACTTC. Protein sequence: CASSHRQGYEQYF.

V and J are TRBV27 and TRBJ2-7; D gene unclear. The germline CDR1 and CDR2 sequences are MNHEY and SMNVEV (reference sequence). Trimming cost V 6 bases and J 4 bases, with 13 bases left between them. The CDR3 has 13 residues. The CDR3 sequence is CASRTLGEYEQYF. CDR3 bases: TGTGCCAGCAGGACCTTGGGCGAATACGAGCAGTACTTC.

This chain joins TRBV4-3 and TRBJ2-3; 9 bases line up with TRBD2. The V and J ends lost 2 bases and 10 bases, in that order; junction bases with no gene match: 4. In germline, CDR1 is LGHNA, CDR2 YSLEER. The CDR3 sequence is 13 residues long. The CDR3 reads CASSQPLAGAQYF. For the CDR3, the DNA is TGCGCCAGCAGCCAACCTTTAGCGGGGGCGCAGTATTTT.

The chain combines TRBV9 with TRBJ2-3, with 15 bases that match TRBD2. Germline CDR1 SGDLS, CDR2 YYNGEE. Unmatched junction bases numbered 0, after V lost 5 bases and J lost 5 bases. The CDR3 length is 14 residues. The CDR3 nucleotides read TGTGCCAGCAGGGGACTAGCGGGAGGAGATACGCAGTATTTT. It is translated as CASRGLAGGDTQYF.

J is TRBJ2-2 and V is TRBV10-2; 12 bases map to TRBD2. Germline CDR1 reads WSHSY; CDR2 reads SAAADI. The junction had 5 bases not matched to a gene; V was cut back by 9 bases and J by 6 bases. The CDR3 is made up of 14 amino acids. CDR3 in DNA: TGCGCCAGTACTAGCGGGGGGAAGGCCGGGGAGCTGTTTTTT. Protein: CASTSGGKAGELFF.

The rearrangement links TRBV19 to TRBJ2-7; perhaps TRBD1 as D (5 bases). CDR1 is LNHDA, CDR2 SQIVND, per germline (reference sequence). The CDR3 length is 15 residues. Trimming pared 3 bases from V and 1 base from J, leaving 13 bases between. DNA for the CDR3: TGTGCCAGTAGTATCGGAGATGCAGGGTCCTACGAGCAGTACTTC. It codes for CASSIGDAGSYEQYF.

CDR3 sequence (DNA): TGTGCCAGCAGACCCCGGGAGGGGGGAACCCACGAGCAGTACTTC. Protein: CASRPREGGTHEQYF. J is TRBJ2-7 and V is TRBV6-5; 8 bases line up with TRBD2. V lost 6 bases and J lost 5; bases outside the gene matches: 12. The CDR3 has 15 residues. Germline V gives CDR1 MNHEY, CDR2 SVGAGI.

This chain uses TRBV15 with TRBJ2-1; 7 bases match TRBD2. The CDR3 is 16 residues long. Germline V CDR1 and CDR2: LNHNV, YYDKDF (reference sequence). Germline trimming cut 0 bases from V and 7 bases from J; bases unmatched to any gene: 9. CDR3 region: CATSREKSSGKNEQFF. The CDR3 DNA reads as TGTGCCACCAGCAGAGAGAAGTCTAGCGGAAAAAATGAGCAGTTCTTC.

V gene TRBV19 combines with J gene TRBJ1-3, with unresolved D. Per the germline V gene, CDR1 is LNHDA and CDR2 is SQIVND (reference sequence). The V and J ends lost 4 bases and 2 bases respectively, with 6 bases between them. The CDR3 runs to 13 residues. The CDR3 protein is CASSTHTGNTIYF. The CDR3 nucleotides are TGTGCCAGTAGTACCCACACTGGAAACACCATATATTTT.

The V call is TRBV14, the J call TRBJ2-3; TRBD2 matches 11 bases. The CDR3 covers 18 residues. V gave up 5 bases and J gave up 1 base; unmatched junction bases: 11. Germline values: CDR1 SGHDN, CDR2 FVKESK. The CDR3 loop is CASSSPHLLAGGTDTQYF. The CDR3 DNA follows: TGTGCCAGCAGCTCCCCTCACTTACTAGCGGGAGGCACAGATACGCAGTATTTT.

The chain joins TRBV5-1 to TRBJ2-3, with D maybe TRBD2 (6 bases). This CDR3 region has 15 residues. CDR1 SGHRS and CDR2 YFSETQ come from the germline V gene. Trimming removed 7 bases from V and 7 bases from J, with 22 bases in between. CDR3 residues: CASVEGRGPENTQYF. The CDR3 DNA reads TGCGCCAGCGTGGAGGGCAGAGGTCCAGAGAATACGCAGTATTTT. Together with reference TRBV5-1 and TRBJ2-3, the CDR3 gives the full variable domain: KAGVTQTPRYLIKTRGQQVTLSCSPISGHRSVSWYQQTPGQGLQFLFEYFSETQRNKGNFPGRFSGRQFSNSRSEMNVSTLELGDSALYLCASVEGRGPENTQYFGPGTRLTVL.

The chain couples TRBV18 to TRBJ2-3; D gene unclear. V was cut by 2 bases and J by 0 bases, with 6 bases left in between. Germline V gives CDR1 KGHSH, CDR2 LQKENI. This CDR3 is built from 14 residues. CDR3 DNA: TGTGCCAGCTCACCAGATCTAAGCACAGATACGCAGTATTTT. Its protein product is CASSPDLSTDTQYF.

The V call is TRBV7-2, the J call TRBJ2-3; 12 nucleotides line up with TRBD2. The ends lost 5 bases at V and 4 bases at J; junction bases unmatched: 4. The CDR3 has 15 residues. CDR1 is SGHTA and CDR2 is FQGNSA in the germline V gene. The CDR3 nucleotides read TGTGCCAGCAGCCCTACTAGCGGGAGGTCAGATACGCAGTATTTT. Translating it yields CASSPTSGRSDTQYF.

The gene calls are TRBV5-1 and TRBJ2-2; D uncertain. Trimming cost V 3 bases and J 6 bases, with 9 bases left between them. CDR1 is SGHRS, CDR2 YFSETQ, per germline. CDR3 length: 13 residues. The CDR3 bases are TGCGCCAGCAGCTACGATCAGGCCGGGGAGCTGTTTTTT. Its protein product is CASSYDQAGELFF.

This chain links TRBV15 with TRBJ2-7; possibly TRBD2 for D (5 bases). This CDR3 contains 15 residues. Germline V gene sequence: CDR1 LNHNV, CDR2 YYDKDF (reference sequence). The V end was cut by 0 bases, the J end by 7 bases, with 16 bases between. The CDR3 DNA follows: TGTGCCACCAGCAGAGATGAGGGCCGATTCGGGGAGCAGTACTTC. It yields the protein CATSRDEGRFGEQYF.